This T cell receptor beta chain is drawn from a study of post-analysis software for immune sequencing data. Overall study findings and caveats: TRBV5-6, TRBV5-1 and TRBV20-1 belonged to a set of roughly five TRBV segments that were more frequent in patients than controls.

Incorporated into the TCR beta cDNA libraries were unique molecular identifiers, which served to reduce PCR and sequencing biases. One entry per CDR3 protein results from TCRdb running MiXCR on the PCR reads. The profile shows more than 450,000 distinct CDR3 sequences, 44% of them singletons. This clonotype was seen a few times. The target antigen is unknown. The CDR3 totals 14 residues. The V end lost 5 bases, the J end lost 2 bases, and 10 bases lay between the germline ends. CDR1 and CDR2 (germline): DFQATT, SNEGSKA (reference sequence). The V gene is TRBV20-1, the J gene TRBJ2-6; no firm D call. The specimen was blood. This receptor was obtained from a girl between 5 and 17 years old with multiple sclerosis. CDR3 sequence (DNA): TGCAGTGCTCTCCGAAACACTGGGGCCAACGTCCTGACTTTC. Its translation: CSALRNTGANVLTF.